Sequencing of this TCR beta chain was carried out in a study of Graves' ophthalmopathy and Graves' hyperthyroidism. Study-wide context: Specimen type is peripheral blood, obtained at initial diagnosis before any treatment.

The V and J ends lost 6 bases and 9 bases respectively, with 18 bases between them. The CDR3 is 15 residues long. General study results and limits: Detection in blood was also observed for most expanded thyroid clonotypes above 0.001 frequency. Between ophthalmopathy and stable hyperthyroidism, a 13-signature model drew a separation with roughly 88% sensitivity and approximately 79% specificity.

At least ten counts were recorded for this clonotype. The target antigen is unknown. A diagnosis was made from clinical symptoms together with serum thyroxine, TRAb, thyroid ultrasound and orbital computed tomography. The sequenced template was RNA, covering the TCR beta CDR3 region. Second-round multiplex PCR followed a first-round RT-PCR using HTBI primers. MiXCR was run by TCRdb on the multiplex PCR reads, yielding one entry per CDR3 protein. The sample lists about 620,000 distinct CDR3 sequences, approximately 22% seen once, with roughly 7.4% in the top ten. The V and J genes are TRBV12-3 or TRBV12-4 and TRBJ1-6; tentative D call: TRBD1 (5 bases). This clonotype was sampled from a woman under 30 with stable Graves' hyperthyroidism. Some clones in this sample may be carry-over from other donors' samples. Source material: peripheral blood. For the CDR3, the DNA is TGTGCCAGCAGCCGAAAGCAGGGCTGGGGTTCACCCCTCCACTTT. Amino acid sequence: CASSRKQGWGSPLHF.